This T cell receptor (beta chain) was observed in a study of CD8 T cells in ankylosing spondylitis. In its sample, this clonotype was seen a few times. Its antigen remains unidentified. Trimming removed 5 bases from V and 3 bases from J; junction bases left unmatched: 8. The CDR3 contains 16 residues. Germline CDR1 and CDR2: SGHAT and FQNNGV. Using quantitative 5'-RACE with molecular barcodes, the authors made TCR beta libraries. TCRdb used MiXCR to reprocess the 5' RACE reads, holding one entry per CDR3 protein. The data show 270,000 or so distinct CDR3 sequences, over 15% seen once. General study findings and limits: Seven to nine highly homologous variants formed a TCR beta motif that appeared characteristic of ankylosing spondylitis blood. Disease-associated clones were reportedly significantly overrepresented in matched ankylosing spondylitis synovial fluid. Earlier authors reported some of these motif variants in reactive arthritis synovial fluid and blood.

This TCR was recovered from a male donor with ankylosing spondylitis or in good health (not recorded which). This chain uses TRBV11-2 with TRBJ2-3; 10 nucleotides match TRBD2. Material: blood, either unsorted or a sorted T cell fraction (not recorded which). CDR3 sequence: CASSILAGDSTDTQYF. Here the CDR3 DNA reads TGTGCCAGCAGCATTCTAGCGGGAGATAGTACAGATACGCAGTATTTT.